This T cell receptor beta chain was retrieved from a study of T cells after yellow fever vaccination. Findings and caveats of the study: In post-booster samples, most primary-vaccination clones reappeared (about 97% CD4, roughly 89% CD8).

V was pared by 1 base and J by 7 bases, with 17 bases between. The V gene's germline CDR1 is SGHTA and CDR2 FQGNSA. This CDR3 contains 16 residues. There are many counts of this clonotype. What it binds is not known. TCRdb redid the calling of the 5' RACE reads with MiXCR, one entry per CDR3 protein. The table lists about 230,000 distinct CDR3 sequences, around 6.7% of them singletons, with approximately 0.99% in the top ten. The material was CD4+ T cells sorted from PBMCs, obtained on the day of the yellow fever booster vaccination. J is TRBJ1-5 and V is TRBV7-2, with a possible D match to TRBD1 (5 bases). This TCR was recovered from a young man who received the YFV17D yellow fever vaccine. CDR3 sequence reads: CASSLGGEGSGQPQHF. CDR3 DNA sequence: TGTGCCAGCAGCTTAGGAGGGGAAGGTTCCGGGCAGCCCCAGCATTTT.